The 21 T cell receptor beta chains reported below all come from one sample, sequenced in a study of molecular identifiers for immune sequencing clone quantification. One entry per CDR3 protein, called by TCRdb with MiXCR from the PCR reads. The sample lists more than 450,000 distinct CDR3 sequences; 20% to 25% were seen once. Sample: naive CD8+ T cells from blood, with Jurkat cell RNA spiked in. Documented subset: FACS-sorted CD8+CD4-CCR7+CD45RA+ naive T cells. These receptors were taken from a human donor in good health. Some libraries in this study had Jurkat cell RNA spiked in.

This clonotype occurred many times. This chain links TRBV11-2 with TRBJ2-7; no clear D gene. Trimming removed 3 bases from V and 5 bases from J, with 14 bases in between. In germline, CDR1 is SGHAT, CDR2 FQNNGV. The CDR3 length is 14 residues. The CDR3 DNA follows: TGTGCCAGCAGCTTTGACTTAAACCCGGACGAGCAGTACTTC. This codes for CASSFDLNPDEQYF.

This clonotype occurred many times. The chain combines TRBV7-6 with TRBJ1-1, with TRBD1 matching over 9 bases. V lost 5 bases and J lost 4; bases outside the gene matches: 5. CDR3 length: 14 amino acids. Per germline, CDR1 SGHVS and CDR2 FNYEAQ. The CDR3 DNA is TGTGCCAGCAGCGTGACAGGGGGAAGCACTGAAGCTTTCTTT. Amino acid sequence: CASSVTGGSTEAFF.

This clonotype was seen at least ten times. The chain recombines TRBV7-9 with TRBJ2-7; TRBD2 matches at 7 bases. There are 16 residues in the CDR3. CDR1 and CDR2 from the germline V gene are SEHNR and FQNEAQ (reference sequence). The J segment lost 9 bases and the V segment lost 0 bases, leaving 14 bases of the junction unmatched. CDR3 sequence reads: CASSLARAGEAAGQYF. In nucleotides, the CDR3 is TGTGCCAGCAGCTTAGCACGGGCGGGAGAAGCCGCGGGGCAGTACTTC.

The chain uses TRBV30 and TRBJ1-1, with 8 bases fitting TRBD1. In germline, CDR1 is GTSNPN, CDR2 SVGIG (reference sequence). Trimming at V came to 3 bases and at J to 6 bases, leaving 0 bases not matched to a gene. The CDR3 length is 11 residues. CDR3 protein: CAWRQGAEAFF. The CDR3 DNA sequence: TGTGCCTGGAGACAGGGGGCTGAAGCTTTCTTT.

Comments on this clonotype: With a much larger clone just one base away, this may be a read error. This rearrangement joins TRBV12-3 or TRBV12-4 to TRBJ2-7, with D maybe TRBD2 (5 bases). V lost 3 bases to trimming and J lost 3 bases, with 18 bases between them. The CDR3 consists of 16 residues. CDR3 region: CASSLAAGPALYEQYF. CDR3 nucleotide sequence: TGTGCCAGCAGTTTGGCCGCGGGTCCGGCCCTCTACGAGCAGTACTTC.

The V call is TRBV28, the J call TRBJ2-5; D is perhaps TRBD2 (5 bases). Germline CDR1 reads MDHEN; CDR2 reads SYDVKM. V was clipped by 5 bases and J by 5 bases, with 15 bases between them. This CDR3 is built from 14 residues. The CDR3 is CASSPNDYWETQYF. In DNA form, the CDR3 reads TGTGCCAGCAGTCCAAACGACTATTGGGAGACCCAGTACTTC.

CDR3 nucleotides: TGTGCCAGCAGTCCAAGGACAGGGTCATATCAGCCCCAGCATTTT. Its protein is CASSPRTGSYQPQHF. The V gene is TRBV28, the J gene TRBJ1-5, with 8 positions matching TRBD1. V shed 5 bases and J 5 bases; nucleotides not matched to a gene: 8. The CDR3 is 15 residues long. CDR1 MDHEN and CDR2 SYDVKM come from the germline V gene.

Many counts were recorded for this clonotype. The chain employs TRBV2 and TRBJ1-5; no clear D gene. This CDR3 spans 16 amino acids. Germline V gives CDR1 SNHLY, CDR2 FYNNEI. Trimming took 6 bases from V and 1 from J, leaving 16 bases between them. The CDR3 region has the DNA TGTGCCAGCAGAGTCGGTAATCTAGCAAGCAATCAGCCCCAGCATTTT. Residues: CASRVGNLASNQPQHF. Together with reference TRBV2 and TRBJ1-5, the CDR3 gives the full variable domain: EPEVTQTPSHQVTQMGQEVILRCVPISNHLYFYWYRQILGQKVEFLVSFYNNEISEKSEIFDDQFSVERPDGSNFTLKIRSTKLEDSAMYFCASRVGNLASNQPQHFGDGTRLSIL.

A remark on this clonotype: This may arise from a read error, as a much more abundant clone is one base away. The J gene is TRBJ2-7, the V gene TRBV28; D possibly corresponds to TRBD2 (5 bases). This CDR3 contains 17 residues. CDR1 and CDR2 from the germline V gene are MDHEN and SYDVKM. The CDR3 DNA follows: TGTGCCAACAGTTCGACCATCCTAGCAGACGTATCCTACGAGCAGTACTTC. Protein product: CANSSTILADVSYEQYF.

This clonotype showed up just a few times. This rearrangement joins TRBV13 to TRBJ2-5; 13 bases map to TRBD2. Looked up from germline, CDR1 is PRHDT and CDR2 is FYEKMQ (reference sequence). V trimming: 3 bases; J trimming: 4 bases; junction bases outside the gene matches: 2. CDR3 size: 15 residues. CDR3 sequence: CASSFGLAGVETQYF. The CDR3, as DNA: TGTGCCAGCAGCTTCGGACTAGCGGGAGTAGAGACCCAGTACTTC.

The table lists this clonotype with many counts. The chain couples TRBV3-1 to TRBJ2-3; D unclear. The CDR3 extends over 14 amino acids. V was shortened by 0 bases and J by 2 bases, with 6 bases between the two germline ends. Germline V lookup: CDR1 LGHDT, CDR2 YNNKEL (reference sequence). The CDR3 sequence is CASSQEDDTDTQYF. The CDR3 region has the DNA TGTGCCAGCAGCCAAGAAGATGACACAGATACGCAGTATTTT.

This clonotype was observed at least ten times. The gene calls are TRBV30 and TRBJ2-3; TRBD2 matches at 9 bases. CDR3 length: 16 residues. The V segment lost 4 bases and the J segment 6 bases; nucleotides outside the gene matches: 14. Germline assignment: CDR1 GTSNPN and CDR2 SVGIG (reference sequence). DNA of the CDR3: TGTGCCTGGACACACGGTGCGGGAGGGCCTTGGGATACGCAGTATTTT. Translated, it gives CAWTHGAGGPWDTQYF. The whole variable domain, remainder taken from reference TRBV30 and TRBJ2-3, is SQTIHQWPATLVQPVGSPLSLECTVEGTSNPNLYWYRQAAGRGLQLLFYSVGIGQISSEVPQNLSASRPQDRQFILSSKKLLLSDSGFYLCAWTHGAGGPWDTQYFGPGTRLTVL.

This chain connects TRBV13 to TRBJ2-5; the match to TRBD2 covers 9 bases. Germline loops: CDR1 PRHDT, CDR2 FYEKMQ (reference sequence). CDR3 length: 15 residues. V lost 4 bases, J lost 1 base, and 4 bases stayed unmatched. The CDR3: CASSSTSGPQETQYF. The DNA of the CDR3 is TGTGCCAGCAGCTCGACTAGCGGCCCCCAAGAGACCCAGTACTTC.

The sample holds a few counts of this clonotype. This chain joins TRBV20-1 and TRBJ1-4; 8 positions match TRBD1. CDR1 is DFQATT and CDR2 is SNEGSKA in the germline V gene (reference sequence). Germline trimming cut 4 bases from V and 10 bases from J; bases unmatched to any gene: 11. The CDR3 has 14 amino acids. The DNA for the CDR3 is TGCAGTGCTAAGGACAGGGCAAAACCAGGAAAACTGTTTTTT. Translation: CSAKDRAKPGKLFF.

This rearrangement joins TRBV12-3 or TRBV12-4 to TRBJ2-7, with D tentatively TRBD2 (5 bases). The V and J ends lost 5 bases and 4 bases respectively, with 12 bases between them. The CDR3 is made up of 13 amino acids. For the CDR3, the DNA is TGTGCCAGCAGTACCGGACGAGGGTACGAGCAGTACTTC. Its translation is CASSTGRGYEQYF.

This clonotype was seen only a few times. The chain carries TRBV6-5 and TRBJ1-2; no clear D. Per germline, CDR1 MNHEY and CDR2 SVGAGI. There are 14 residues in the CDR3. The V end lost 0 bases, the J end lost 8 bases, and 13 bases lay between the germline ends. The CDR3 bases are TGTGCCAGCAGTTACTCGGGCACTCCCGAGGGCTACACCTTC. Protein product: CASSYSGTPEGYTF.

This clonotype appeared many times. The chain carries TRBV6-2 or TRBV6-3 and TRBJ1-5, with TRBD1 as a possible D gene (5 bases). The CDR3 length is 13 residues. Germline V gene data show CDR1 as MNHEY and CDR2 as SVGEGT. The V end lost 9 bases, the J end lost 3 bases, and 12 bases lay between the germline ends. The CDR3 spells CASTDSHNQPQHF. The DNA of the CDR3 is TGTGCCAGTACAGACAGCCACAATCAGCCCCAGCATTTT.

The V gene is TRBV7-3, the J gene TRBJ2-2; D is uncertain. This CDR3 contains 14 residues. V was cut by 4 bases and J by 1 base, with 7 bases left in between. Germline CDR1 and CDR2: SGHTA and FQGTGA. The CDR3 here is CASSWAENTGELFF. The CDR3 region has the DNA TGTGCCAGCAGCTGGGCGGAGAACACCGGGGAGCTGTTTTTT.

This chain connects TRBV12-3 or TRBV12-4 to TRBJ1-2; D might be TRBD1 (5 bases). The CDR3 spans 15 residues. V was pared by 5 bases and J by 3 bases, with 16 bases between. CDR3 region: CASSPVKGPDYGYTF. The CDR3 DNA reads TGTGCCAGCAGTCCCGTAAAGGGGCCTGACTATGGCTACACCTTC.

This clonotype occurred many times. The chain recombines TRBV7-9 with TRBJ2-3; 9 bases agree with TRBD1. Trimming removed 7 bases from V and 0 bases from J; junction bases left unmatched: 14. The CDR3 is 18 residues long. The germline gives CDR1 SEHNR, CDR2 FQNEAQ (reference sequence). The CDR3 spells CASNPTGTGLSSTDTQYF. In DNA, the CDR3 is TGTGCCAGCAACCCTACCGGGACAGGGTTATCTAGCACAGATACGCAGTATTTT.

This clonotype was seen many times. The rearrangement joins TRBV4-1 to TRBJ2-3; D ambiguous. This CDR3 has 15 residues. Looked up from germline, CDR1 is MGHRA and CDR2 is YSYEKL. Trimming took 1 base from V and 2 from J, leaving 10 bases between them. The CDR3 DNA reads TGCGCCAGCAGCCAAGCCAGTACTTTCACAGATACGCAGTATTTT. It specifies CASSQASTFTDTQYF.